This T cell receptor beta chain was sequenced for a study of T-cell memory formation after mild COVID-19. This clonotype was counted only a few times. TCRdb re-called the 5' RACE reads through MiXCR, storing one row per CDR3 protein. The data show 300,000 to 400,000 distinct CDR3 sequences, with approximately 15% seen just once and roughly 22% held by the top ten. Germline V gene lookup returns CDR1 MNHEY and CDR2 SVGAGI. V gave up 8 bases and J gave up 5 bases; unmatched junction bases: 9. CDR3 length: 15 residues. The material sequenced was PBMCs or a T cell subset sorted from them (not recorded which). The sequence came from a man between 18 and 35 years old who had mild COVID-19 (a few samples of this study predate the infection). Cell type and time point are not known. The rearrangement uses TRBV6-5 and TRBJ1-1; 12 bases match TRBD1. The CDR3: CASHRDRGRRTEAFF. The CDR3 DNA is TGTGCCAGCCACCGGGACAGGGGGCGCAGGACTGAAGCTTTCTTT.